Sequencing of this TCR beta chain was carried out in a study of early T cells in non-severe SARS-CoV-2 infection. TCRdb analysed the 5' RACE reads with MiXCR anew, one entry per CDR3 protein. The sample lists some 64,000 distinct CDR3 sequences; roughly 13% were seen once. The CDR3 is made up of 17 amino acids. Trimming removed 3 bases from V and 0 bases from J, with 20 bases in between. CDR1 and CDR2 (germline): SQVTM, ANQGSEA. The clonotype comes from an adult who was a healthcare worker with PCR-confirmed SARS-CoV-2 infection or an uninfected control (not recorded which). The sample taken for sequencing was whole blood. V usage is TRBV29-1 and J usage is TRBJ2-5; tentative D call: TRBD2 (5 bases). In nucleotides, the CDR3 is TGCAGCGTTGAGGTTCCTTTATCTAGCTCGTACCAAGAGACCCAGTACTTC. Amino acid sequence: CSVEVPLSSSYQETQYF.